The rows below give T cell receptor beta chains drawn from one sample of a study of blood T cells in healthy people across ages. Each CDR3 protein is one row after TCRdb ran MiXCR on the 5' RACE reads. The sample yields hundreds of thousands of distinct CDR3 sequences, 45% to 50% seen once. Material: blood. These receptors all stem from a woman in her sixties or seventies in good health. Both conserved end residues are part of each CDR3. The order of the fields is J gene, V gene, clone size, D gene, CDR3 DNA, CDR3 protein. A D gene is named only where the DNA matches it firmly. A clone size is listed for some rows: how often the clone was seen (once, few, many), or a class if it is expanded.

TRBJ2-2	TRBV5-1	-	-	TGCGCCAGCAGCTTGGGGGTAGCGGTCACCGGGGAGCTGTTTTTT	CASSLGVAVTGELFF
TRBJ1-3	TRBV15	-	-	TGTGCCACCAGCAGGGGTGGCCTTCAAGAAAACACCATATATTTT	CATSRGGLQENTIYF
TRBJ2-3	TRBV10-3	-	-	TGTGCCATCAGTGAACAGTACGTAGCGGCTAGCATAGATACGCAGTATTTT	CAISEQYVAASIDTQYF
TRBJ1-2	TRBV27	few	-	TGTGCCAGCAGCCCACCAGGGCCGGGAAACTATGGCTACACCTTC	CASSPPGPGNYGYTF
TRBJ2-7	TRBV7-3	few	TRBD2	TGTGCCAGCAGCCCAAGCGGGAGTGGGCTCTACGAGCAGTACTTC	CASSPSGSGLYEQYF
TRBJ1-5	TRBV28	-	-	TGTGCCAGCAGCTGGGACGGCGATCAGCCCCAGCATTTT	CASSWDGDQPQHF
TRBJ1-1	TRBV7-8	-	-	TGTGCCAGCAGCTTCATAGGACAGAACACTGAAGCTTTCTTT	CASSFIGQNTEAFF
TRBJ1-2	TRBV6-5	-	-	TGTGCCAGCAGTTACAGCGCTAACTATGGCTACACCTTC	CASSYSANYGYTF
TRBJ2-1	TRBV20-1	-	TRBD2	TGCAGTGCTAGAGGGTACAGCGGGAGGGTTGTTGAGCAGTTCTTC	CSARGYSGRVVEQFF
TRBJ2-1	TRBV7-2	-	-	TGTGCCAGCAGCTTACTCGACTCCCGTCCCTACAATGAGCAGTTCTTC	CASSLLDSRPYNEQFF
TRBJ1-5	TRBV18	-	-	TGTGCCAGCTCAGACGGGGGGGATCAGCCCCAGCATTTT	CASSDGGDQPQHF
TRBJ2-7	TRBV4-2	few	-	TGTGCCAGCAGCCAAGTTCACGGCGGGTACGAGCAGTACTTC	CASSQVHGGYEQYF
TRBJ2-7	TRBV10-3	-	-	TGTGCCATCAGTGAGTCGAGAGAATCCTACGAGCGGTACTTC	CAISESRESYERYF
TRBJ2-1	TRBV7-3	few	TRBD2	TGTGCCAGCAGCTTCCGCGGGGCTAGCGGGAGGTTGGGCAATGAGCAGTTCTTC	CASSFRGASGRLGNEQFF
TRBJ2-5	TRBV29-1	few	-	TGCAGCGCCGAGGAGGGGGAGCAGTACTTC	CSAEEGEQYF
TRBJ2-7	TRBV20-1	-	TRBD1	TGCAGTGCCCCAGGGACAGCCTACGAGCAGTACTTC	CSAPGTAYEQYF
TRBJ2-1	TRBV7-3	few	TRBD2	TGTGCCAGCAGCGCTAGCGGGACGTACGATGAGCAGTTCTTC	CASSASGTYDEQFF
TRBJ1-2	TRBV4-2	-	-	TGTGCCAGCAGCCAAGGTTCCAGGGCCGGTGGCTACACCTTC	CASSQGSRAGGYTF
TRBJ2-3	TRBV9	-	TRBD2	TGTACCAGCAGCGCGGAGCGGGAGTACGCAGATACGCAGTATTTT	CTSSAEREYADTQYF
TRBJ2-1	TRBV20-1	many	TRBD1	TGCAGTCCCGGGACAGGAAAGTATGAGCAGTTCTTC	CSPGTGKYEQFF
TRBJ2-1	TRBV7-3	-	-	TGTGCCAGCAGCTTAGGGTCTAGCGCCCGTGACAATGAGCAGTTCTTC	CASSLGSSARDNEQFF
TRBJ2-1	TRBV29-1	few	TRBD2	TGCAGCGTTGAGAGGCTAGCGGGTTACAATGAGCAGTTCTTC	CSVERLAGYNEQFF
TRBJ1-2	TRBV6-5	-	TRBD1	TGTGCCAGCAGTTACTCTCAGGGACAGGGAATCTATGGCTACACCTTC	CASSYSQGQGIYGYTF
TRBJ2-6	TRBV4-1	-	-	TGCGCCAGCAGCCAACAGGGACACCCCGGATCTGGGGCCAACGTCCTGACTTTC	CASSQQGHPGSGANVLTF
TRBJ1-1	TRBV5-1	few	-	TGCGCCAGCAGGGGGGGGCTGAACACTGAAGCTTTCTTT	CASRGGLNTEAFF
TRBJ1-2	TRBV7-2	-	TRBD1	TGTGCCACCAGCGCAGGGACAGGGCCTACCTATGGCTACACCTTC	CATSAGTGPTYGYTF
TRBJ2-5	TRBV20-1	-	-	TGCAGTGCTTACAAAAGCGGCCACGCACAAGAGACCCAGTACTTC	CSAYKSGHAQETQYF
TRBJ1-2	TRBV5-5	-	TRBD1	TGTGCCAGCAGCTCGGGACAGGGCCTCGCTAACTATGGCTACACCTTC	CASSSGQGLANYGYTF